The present entry profiles one T cell receptor beta chain with its context. This clonotype has just a few counts. What this receptor recognizes is not known. No base quality information exists; no much larger clone differs at one position. TRB repertoires were amplified using about 230-500 ng of genomic DNA isolated from blood. The data were produced on an Illumina MiSeq. Multiplex PCR with BIOMED2 TRB-A/B primer pools was used to amplify TRB rearrangements. Two consecutive PCRs added Illumina-compatible adapters and 7-nucleotide sample barcodes to the amplicons. Phusion HS II polymerase was used for all library PCRs. The amplicons were purified from gel with the NucleoSpin Gel and PCR Clean-up kit, measured on Qubit, and then pooled at about 3.7 nM. The quality of the amplicon pool was checked on an Agilent 2100 Bioanalyzer prior to Illumina next-generation sequencing. Per the authors' processing: Annotation of TRB rearrangements was performed with MiXCR 3.0.8 using the default MiXCR reference library. Non-productive reads and sequences with fewer than 2 reads were removed, and every unique CDR3 nucleotide sequence was treated as one clone. Clonality, diversity, richness and V-J gene usage were calculated in R 3.5.1. GLIPH2 was used for TCR clustering by CDR3 similarity, and generation probabilities were calculated by OLGA. Only GLIPH2 clusters containing at least four unique TCR clonotypes present in at least three individuals were kept. TCRdb reran the public reads through fastp at Q25 and MiXCR, keeping productive beta chains. Rows are unified per CDR3 protein, each entry keeping the most common DNA and genes. It is TCRdb's table, rather than the study itself, that gives the V and J calls and clone size. This sample gives about 18,000 distinct CDR3 sequences in total; around 35% of them show up just once. Approximately 16% of the sample goes to the ten largest clones.

This sample is drawn from a study of T and B cells in COVID-19 patients (dated by TCRdb to 2020 to 2022). As for the study more broadly: Using TRB and IGH repertoire sequencing of peripheral blood, the study characterized adaptive immunity in COVID-19 patients who had active infection or had recovered. A recovered cohort comprised more than 15 patients contributing about 20 samples, mostly after mild to moderate COVID-19 managed as outpatients. The recovered cohort had a median age of around 30 years, compared with around 67 years in the active-infection cohort. Of the roughly 20 patients in the active-infection cohort, 12 to 13 were critically ill and needed mechanical ventilation or ECMO. In the active-infection cohort, about 90% of the roughly 20 patients had comorbidities linked to unfavorable COVID-19 outcome. The TCR and BCR sequence repository comprised roughly 35 patients and 60 to 85 time points, with over 7 million TCR sequences analysed. Two patients were in both the active and recovered cohorts because samples existed from active disease and from after recovery. An age-matched reference group of 35 to 50 healthy donors negative for COVID-19 antibodies was used as the comparison for repertoire analyses. As many as 9 follow-up blood samples were taken per patient, and some of the samples covered different disease stages within the same individual. General study outcomes and caveats: The cohort was considered too small for HLA contributions to COVID-19 susceptibility or severity to be assessed. In patients with COVID-19, the usage of TRBV/TRBJ genes was reported to be strongly skewed. Prospective validation of the reported TCR clusters was stated to be required before clinical use. Specific T cell subsets (CD4+/Treg/CD8+) and sorted SARS-CoV-2-responsive or tetramer+ T cells had not yet been sequenced, and the corresponding sequencing experiments were ongoing. The recovered cohort had 2,400 or so exclusive TCR clusters, including around 30 low-pGen clusters. TRB repertoires were found to be highly clonal in active COVID-19, whereas diversity and richness at recovery were found to rise above healthy donor levels. Blood samples obtained from mildly ill patients during symptoms, as well as early samples obtained from severe cases, were available only in scarce numbers.

The germline V gene supplies CDR1 SQVTM and CDR2 ANQGSEA. V is pared back by 3 bases and J by 4 bases, with 12 bases lying between the germline termini. From its cysteine to its phenylalanine, the CDR3 spans 13 amino acids. The sequence is cut down to CDR3 DNA, 39 bases in frame from base 1. This sequence originates from a human donor with active COVID-19. Sequences were obtained from blood. The V and J segments used are TRBV29-1 and TRBJ1-2, with a tentative D gene TRBD1 over 5 matching bases. The nucleotide sequence is TGCAGCGTTGACGGTGCTGGGACCTATGGCTACACCTTC. Its product reads: CSVDGAGTYGYTF.